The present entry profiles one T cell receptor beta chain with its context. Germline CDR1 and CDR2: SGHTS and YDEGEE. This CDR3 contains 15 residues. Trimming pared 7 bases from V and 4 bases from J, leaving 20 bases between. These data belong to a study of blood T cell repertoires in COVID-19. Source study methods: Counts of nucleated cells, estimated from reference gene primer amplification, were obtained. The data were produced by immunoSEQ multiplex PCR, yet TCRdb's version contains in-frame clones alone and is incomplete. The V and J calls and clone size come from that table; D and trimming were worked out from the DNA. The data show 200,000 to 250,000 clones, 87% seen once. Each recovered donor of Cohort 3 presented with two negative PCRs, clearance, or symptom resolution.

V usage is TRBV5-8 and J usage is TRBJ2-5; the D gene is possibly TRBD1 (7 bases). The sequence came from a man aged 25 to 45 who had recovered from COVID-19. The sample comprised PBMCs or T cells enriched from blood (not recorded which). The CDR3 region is CASAIRGQGGETQYF. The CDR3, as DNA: TGTGCCAGCGCTATAAGGGGGCAGGGGGGAGAGACCCAGTACTTC.